These 7 T cell receptor beta chains came from one sample sequenced in a study of human T cells and chemical hapten exposure. MiXCR, applied by TCRdb to the RACE reads, yields one record per CDR3 protein. The repertoire holds some 70,000 distinct CDR3 sequences, with 10% to 13% as singletons. Stated time point: patch test 2, 6 weeks after DPC sensitization. Treatment given: therapeutic diphenylcyclopropenone sensitization with weekly scalp DPC. The material was whole blood, obtained in connection with sensitization to the hapten diphenylcyclopropenone (DPC). The receptor source for this set is a woman aged 45-60 years with alopecia areata. Some clones in this sample may be carry-over from other donors' samples.

This clonotype was seen only a few times. This rearrangement joins TRBV27 to TRBJ1-6; D unclear. The CDR3 covers 14 residues. V was pared by 2 bases and J by 7 bases, with 9 bases between. Per germline, CDR1 MNHEY and CDR2 SMNVEV (reference sequence). Here the CDR3 DNA reads TGTGCCAGCAGTTTAGTCTGGGAGAATTCACCCCTCCACTTT. Translating gives CASSLVWENSPLHF.

This chain connects TRBV20-1 to TRBJ2-7; 7 positions match TRBD2. After removal of 5 bases from V and 0 bases from J, the junction contained 4 bases not matched to a gene. The germline gives CDR1 DFQATT, CDR2 SNEGSKA (reference sequence). The CDR3 loop spans 13 amino acids. The CDR3 protein is CSAPGTNSYEQYF. The CDR3 DNA reads as TGCAGTGCTCCCGGGACTAACTCCTACGAGCAGTACTTC.

This clonotype was seen ten or more times. This rearrangement joins TRBV29-1 to TRBJ2-5, with D tentatively TRBD1 (5 bases). Germline CDR1 SQVTM, CDR2 ANQGSEA. The CDR3 length is 13 residues. The V gene lost 4 bases and the J gene lost 1 base, with 10 bases spanning the gap. In DNA form, the CDR3 reads TGCAGCGTTGTAAACAGGATCCAAGAGACCCAGTACTTC. This sequence encodes CSVVNRIQETQYF.

This clonotype was counted many times. The chain couples TRBV6-2 or TRBV6-3 to TRBJ2-7; 9 bases are a match to TRBD1. The CDR3 is 14 amino acids. J lost 2 bases, V lost 6 bases, and 5 bases had no gene match. Germline V gene lookup returns CDR1 MNHEY and CDR2 SVGEGT. The chain's CDR3 is CASRLTGGTYEQYF. The CDR3 DNA follows: TGTGCCAGCAGGCTTACAGGGGGCACCTACGAGCAGTACTTC.

This clonotype turned up a few times. An end of the junction differs from the germline gene, which may be a read error. This sequence joins TRBV5-4 and TRBJ2-3, with D perhaps given as TRBD1 or TRBD2 (5 bases each). CDR3 length equals 14 residues. Germline V lookup: CDR1 SGHNT, CDR2 YYREEE (reference sequence). CDR3 residues: CASNLNRGEDTQYF. In DNA, the CDR3 is TGTGCCAGCAACTTGAACAGAGGGGAAGATACGCAGTATTTT.

With regard to this clonotype: A read error may explain this, as a much larger clone is one base away. The chain joins TRBV20-1 to TRBJ2-3; D call uncertain. The germline V gene encodes CDR1 DFQATT and CDR2 SNEGSKA (reference sequence). The CDR3 length is 11 residues. The CDR3 region has the DNA TGCAGTGCTGACAACACAGATATGCAGTATTTT. The encoded protein is CSADNTDMQYF.

This clonotype turned up a few times. This chain joins TRBV28 and TRBJ2-5; D is uncertain. V lost 10 bases, J lost 7 bases, and 16 bases lay in between. The CDR3 contains 12 residues. Germline V gene lookup returns CDR1 MDHEN and CDR2 SYDVKM. The CDR3 loop reads CATSSIGRTQYF. Here the CDR3 DNA reads TGTGCCACCTCGAGCATCGGACGGACCCAGTACTTC.